The rows below give T cell receptor beta chains drawn from one sample of a study of T cell changes during pregnancy in multiple sclerosis. Generated by immunoSEQ multiplex PCR, the TCRdb table keeps only in-frame clones and is missing some. The sample has around 51,000 clones, approximately 93% seen once. Sequences were derived from peripheral blood, sampled in the second trimester of pregnancy. The source is a female donor with multiple sclerosis, enrolled in a pregnancy study. CDR3s include the opening cysteine and the closing phenylalanine or tryptophan. Fields, in order: J gene, V gene, clone size, D gene, CDR3 protein, CDR3 DNA. A D gene is named only where the DNA matches it firmly. Size values are once, few and many counts, or a class for expanded clones, and some rows have none.

j_call: TRBJ2-5
v_call: TRBV27
clone_size: NA
d_call: NA
cdr3_aa: CASSPLGGEQYF
cdr3_nt: TGTGCCAGCAGTCCATTAGGGGGGGAGCAGTACTTC

j_call: TRBJ2-7
v_call: TRBV7-8
clone_size: few
d_call: NA
cdr3_aa: CASSLRRPGSSSYEQYF
cdr3_nt: TGTGCCAGCAGCCTACGTAGACCCGGCTCTAGCTCCTACGAGCAGTACTTC

j_call: TRBJ2-7
v_call: TRBV5-1
clone_size: NA
d_call: NA
cdr3_aa: CASSSPEATYEQYF
cdr3_nt: TGCGCCAGCAGCTCCCCAGAGGCCACCTACGAGCAGTACTTC

j_call: TRBJ2-5
v_call: TRBV7-2
clone_size: once
d_call: TRBD1
cdr3_aa: CASSLARKGAKWETQYF
cdr3_nt: TGTGCCAGCAGCTTAGCGCGGAAGGGGGCGAAATGGGAGACCCAGTACTTC

j_call: TRBJ2-4
v_call: TRBV7-9
clone_size: NA
d_call: TRBD1
cdr3_aa: CASSLRTGELDIQYF
cdr3_nt: TGTGCCAGCAGCTTAAGGACAGGGGAATTGGACATTCAGTACTTC

j_call: TRBJ1-4
v_call: TRBV4-3
clone_size: NA
d_call: TRBD1
cdr3_aa: CASSQATGQNEKLFF
cdr3_nt: TGCGCCAGCAGCCAAGCGACAGGGCAGAATGAAAAACTGTTTTTT

j_call: TRBJ2-5
v_call: TRBV7-8
clone_size: NA
d_call: TRBD1
cdr3_aa: CASSLNRGSKETQYF
cdr3_nt: TGTGCCAGCAGCTTAAACAGGGGGAGTAAAGAGACCCAGTACTTC

j_call: TRBJ2-7
v_call: TRBV11-2
clone_size: NA
d_call: NA
cdr3_aa: CASTRLGGDRSYEQYF
cdr3_nt: TGTGCCAGCACCCGCTTAGGAGGGGACCGCTCCTACGAGCAGTACTTC

j_call: TRBJ2-1
v_call: TRBV5-1
clone_size: NA
d_call: TRBD2
cdr3_aa: CASSPTAAGAPNEQFF
cdr3_nt: TGCGCCAGCAGCCCTACGGCGGCGGGAGCCCCTAATGAGCAGTTCTTC

j_call: TRBJ1-6
v_call: TRBV5-4
clone_size: NA
d_call: TRBD1
cdr3_aa: CASSQTGGNSPLHF
cdr3_nt: TGTGCCAGCTCCCAGACAGGGGGCAATTCACCCCTCCACTTT

j_call: TRBJ2-1
v_call: TRBV11-1
clone_size: NA
d_call: TRBD2
cdr3_aa: CASSTRTSGSNEQFF
cdr3_nt: TGTGCCAGCAGCACTCGGACTAGCGGGAGTAATGAGCAGTTCTTC

j_call: TRBJ1-2
v_call: TRBV18
clone_size: NA
d_call: TRBD1
cdr3_aa: CASSPLVTGETYGYTF
cdr3_nt: TGTGCCAGCTCACCATTGGTCACAGGGGAGACGTATGGCTACACCTTC

j_call: TRBJ1-2
v_call: TRBV9
clone_size: NA
d_call: NA
cdr3_aa: CASSVFPSGGQRGYTF
cdr3_nt: TGTGCCAGCAGCGTATTCCCCTCAGGAGGTCAGCGTGGCTACACCTTC

j_call: TRBJ2-7
v_call: TRBV28
clone_size: NA
d_call: TRBD2
cdr3_aa: CASSILGGVNEQYF
cdr3_nt: TGTGCCAGCAGCATCTTGGGGGGGGTAAACGAGCAGTACTTC

j_call: TRBJ2-1
v_call: TRBV5-1
clone_size: NA
d_call: TRBD2
cdr3_aa: CASRPSGHPYNEQFF
cdr3_nt: TGCGCCAGCAGACCTAGCGGGCATCCCTACAATGAGCAGTTCTTC

j_call: TRBJ2-7
v_call: TRBV11-3
clone_size: NA
d_call: TRBD1
cdr3_aa: CASRGQGVNYEQYF
cdr3_nt: TGTGCCAGCAGAGGACAGGGTGTAAACTACGAGCAGTACTTC

j_call: TRBJ1-2
v_call: TRBV6-1
clone_size: NA
d_call: NA
cdr3_aa: CASSEEVRGFYGYTF
cdr3_nt: TGTGCCAGCAGTGAAGAAGTCAGGGGTTTCTATGGCTACACCTTC

j_call: TRBJ2-1
v_call: TRBV7-9
clone_size: NA
d_call: TRBD2
cdr3_aa: CASNNRGGPYNEQFF
cdr3_nt: TGTGCCAGCAACAATCGGGGGGGCCCCTACAATGAGCAGTTCTTC

j_call: TRBJ1-1
v_call: TRBV6-5
clone_size: once
d_call: NA
cdr3_aa: CASSRALAANTEAFF
cdr3_nt: TGTGCCAGCAGCCGAGCTTTGGCGGCGAACACTGAAGCTTTCTTT

j_call: TRBJ2-5
v_call: TRBV4-2
clone_size: NA
d_call: NA
cdr3_aa: CASSQGVGSTQTQYF
cdr3_nt: TGTGCCAGCAGCCAAGGGGTCGGGAGCACCCAGACCCAGTACTTC